Each of the 27 T cell receptor beta chains below was sequenced from the same sample in a study of siplizumab effects on memory and regulatory T cells. The data were produced by immunoSEQ multiplex PCR, yet TCRdb's version contains in-frame clones alone and is incomplete. This table holds about 72,000 clones, more than 80% found once. Sample: CD8+ T cells sorted from blood. The receptors were sampled from a human donor in good health.

The gene calls are TRBV4-1 and TRBJ1-1; D unresolved. In germline, CDR1 is MGHRA, CDR2 YSYEKL. The ends were cut back, 4 bases at V and 1 base at J, with 13 bases in the middle. This CDR3 spans 15 amino acids. The CDR3 is CASSPTLGSNTEAFF. The CDR3 DNA follows: TGCGCCAGCAGCCCCACCTTGGGGTCGAACACTGAAGCTTTCTTT.

The chain joins TRBV7-9 to TRBJ2-2; D is uncertain. The V end lost 4 bases, the J end lost 4 bases, and 7 bases lay between the germline ends. Per the germline V gene, CDR1 is SEHNR and CDR2 is FQNEAQ (reference sequence). The CDR3 is 13 amino acids. The CDR3 loop reads CASSSMSTGELFF. CDR3 sequence (DNA): TGTGCCAGCAGCTCTATGAGCACCGGGGAGCTGTTTTTT.

This rearrangement joins TRBV20-1 to TRBJ1-2; D is uncertain. V lost 3 bases and J lost 4, with 3 bases in between. The CDR3 is made up of 10 amino acids. Germline CDR1 reads DFQATT; CDR2 reads SNEGSKA (reference sequence). The CDR3, as DNA: TGCAGTGCTAGTACCTATGGCTACACCTTC. It codes for CSASTYGYTF.

V and J are TRBV4-2 and TRBJ2-1; TRBD2 matches at 9 bases. Per germline, CDR1 LGHNA and CDR2 YNFKEQ. J was trimmed by 3 bases and V by 1 base; bases with no gene match: 4. This CDR3 has 16 amino acids. CDR3 in amino acids: CASSQVRTSDYNEQFF. DNA for the CDR3: TGTGCCAGCAGCCAAGTTCGGACTAGCGACTACAATGAGCAGTTCTTC.

This clone was counted between two and nine times. This sequence joins TRBV4-1 and TRBJ2-1; D gene unclear. The CDR3 spans 12 residues. Germline-derived CDR1 and CDR2 are MGHRA and YSYEKL. The ends were cut back, 5 bases at V and 8 bases at J, with 10 bases in the middle. The CDR3 protein is CASSTIFHEQFF. The CDR3 region has the DNA TGCGCCAGCAGCACAATTTTCCATGAGCAGTTCTTC.

The rearrangement links TRBV19 to TRBJ2-3; D gene unclear. Germline V gene sequence: CDR1 LNHDA, CDR2 SQIVND (reference sequence). CDR3 length: 13 residues. The ends were cut back, 8 bases at V and 9 bases at J, with 18 bases in the middle. The CDR3 sequence: CASAGFGVMTQYF. The CDR3 bases are TGTGCCAGTGCAGGTTTCGGCGTTATGACGCAGTATTTT.

The V gene is TRBV7-9, the J gene TRBJ2-2, with D perhaps TRBD2 (6 bases). V lost 3 bases and J 5 bases, leaving 22 bases between the germline ends. The CDR3 runs to 18 residues. Germline CDR1 is SEHNR and CDR2 is FQNEAQ (reference sequence). The CDR3 DNA follows: TGTGCCAGCAGCTTCCCCATCACGGGCCCCGGAGGGACCGGGGAGCTGTTTTTT. Protein sequence: CASSFPITGPGGTGELFF.

CDR3 sequence reads: CASGTSVRQPQHF. CDR3 in DNA: TGTGCTAGTGGTACCTCGGTACGTCAGCCCCAGCATTTT. This sequence joins TRBV12-5 and TRBJ1-5; D is uncertain. Germline V gene data show CDR1 as LGHNT and CDR2 as FRNRAP. V lost 5 bases and J lost 6, with 11 bases in between. This CDR3 comprises 13 residues.

This rearrangement joins TRBV5-4 to TRBJ2-2, with 7 bases fitting TRBD2. The CDR3 length is 16 residues. CDR1 SGHNT and CDR2 YYREEE come from the germline V gene (reference sequence). Trimming cost V 2 bases and J 5 bases; bases outside gene matches: 9. The CDR3 DNA is TGTGCCAGCAGCTTCCCTGGCGGGAGAAGTACCGGGGAGCTGTTTTTT. The encoded protein is CASSFPGGRSTGELFF.

The gene calls are TRBV19 and TRBJ1-3; no definite D call. Germline V lookup: CDR1 LNHDA, CDR2 SQIVND (reference sequence). Trimming took off 1 base at V and 2 bases at J, with 9 bases between the two ends. The CDR3 totals 15 residues. This chain's CDR3 is CASSIGTAAGNTIYF. CDR3 sequence (DNA): TGTGCCAGTAGTATAGGGACGGCGGCTGGAAACACCATATATTTT.

This clone was detected once. V usage is TRBV19 and J usage is TRBJ2-2, with D possibly TRBD2 on 5 matching bases. V lost 1 base to trimming and J lost 3 bases, with 12 bases between them. Germline lookup yields CDR1 LNHDA and CDR2 SQIVND (reference sequence). The CDR3 is made up of 16 amino acids. In DNA, the CDR3 is TGTGCCAGTAGTATAGGGCTAGCTCCCGACACCGGGGAGCTGTTTTTT. It specifies CASSIGLAPDTGELFF.

The chain carries TRBV11-2 and TRBJ2-7; D is unclear. This CDR3 region has 15 residues. The germline V and J ends were trimmed by 3 bases and 1 base, with 13 bases remaining between them. CDR1 is SGHAT and CDR2 is FQNNGV in the germline V gene. The CDR3 coding sequence is TGTGCCAGCAGCTTCACTACGGACGGATCCTACGAGCAGTACTTC. This encodes CASSFTTDGSYEQYF.

The rearrangement uses TRBV7-9 and TRBJ2-2, with D uncertain. V lost 1 base and J 4 bases, leaving 13 bases between the germline ends. The length of the CDR3 is 16 residues. The V gene's germline CDR1 is SEHNR and CDR2 FQNEAQ (reference sequence). CDR3 amino acids: CASSLGALDSTGELFF. The CDR3 region has the DNA TGTGCCAGCAGCTTAGGGGCACTGGATAGCACCGGGGAGCTGTTTTTT.

The chain uses TRBV28 and TRBJ1-5; TRBD1 aligns across 11 bases. The CDR3 totals 16 residues. Germline V gene data show CDR1 as MDHEN and CDR2 as SYDVKM. V shed 1 base and J 5 bases; nucleotides not matched to a gene: 4. The CDR3 sequence is CASSLSGTGGYQPQHF. Here the CDR3 DNA reads TGTGCCAGCAGTTTATCCGGGACAGGGGGTTATCAGCCCCAGCATTTT.

This clone appeared a single time. The V gene is TRBV7-9, the J gene TRBJ2-7; D ambiguous. Germline V CDR1 and CDR2: SEHNR, FQNEAQ (reference sequence). V lost 1 base and J lost 2, with 12 bases in between. The CDR3 is 15 residues long. The CDR3 protein is CASSLGGQEAYEQYF. CDR3 in DNA: TGTGCCAGCAGCTTAGGGGGTCAGGAAGCCTACGAGCAGTACTTC. The whole variable domain, filled in from reference TRBV7-9 and TRBJ2-7, reads DTGVSQNPRHKITKRGQNVTFRCDPISEHNRLYWYRQTLGQGPEFLTYFQNEAQLEKSRLLSDRFSAERPKGSFSTLEIQRTEQGDSAMYLCASSLGGQEAYEQYFGPGTRLTVT.

The chain combines TRBV6-1 with TRBJ2-3; 8 bases fit TRBD1. The germline V gene has CDR1 MNHNS and CDR2 SASEGT. After removal of 3 bases from V and 0 bases from J, the junction contained 8 bases not matched to a gene. This CDR3 region has 17 residues. Here the CDR3 DNA reads TGTGCCAGCAGTGACAGGGGGCACGGCTATAGCACAGATACGCAGTATTTT. This codes for CASSDRGHGYSTDTQYF.

The rearrangement uses TRBV5-1 and TRBJ1-1; D gene uncertain. Trimming took 0 bases from V and 2 from J, leaving 8 bases between them. CDR1 and CDR2 (germline): SGHRS, YFSETQ. The CDR3 length is 14 residues. CDR3 sequence reads: CASSLAPGNTEAFF. CDR3 DNA: TGCGCCAGCAGCTTGGCCCCGGGCAACACTGAAGCTTTCTTT.

V usage is TRBV5-6 and J usage is TRBJ2-7, with D possibly being TRBD2 (5 bases). In germline, CDR1 is SGHDT, CDR2 YYEEEE. This CDR3 spans 14 amino acids. Trimming cost V 4 bases and J 9 bases, with 20 bases left between them. CDR3 in amino acids: CASSLVGQTTMQYF. DNA for the CDR3: TGTGCCAGCAGCCTGGTCGGGCAGACTACGATGCAGTACTTC.

The chain combines TRBV19 with TRBJ2-5; no clear D. Germline V gene lookup returns CDR1 LNHDA and CDR2 SQIVND (reference sequence). V was trimmed by 6 bases and J by 2 bases, leaving 10 bases between them. The CDR3 is made up of 13 amino acids. The CDR3 reads CASRSVEQETQYF. Written as DNA, the CDR3 is TGTGCCAGTAGATCGGTCGAACAAGAGACCCAGTACTTC.

The chain is built from TRBV27 and TRBJ1-2, with D uncertain. Between the trimmed V and J ends, which lost 0 bases and 4 bases, there was a span of 6 bases. Per germline, CDR1 MNHEY and CDR2 SMNVEV (reference sequence). The CDR3 is 13 amino acids. DNA of the CDR3: TGTGCCAGCAGTTTATCGGGGAGCTATGGCTACACCTTC. Translated: CASSLSGSYGYTF.

In its sample, this clone was seen many times. V and J are TRBV30 and TRBJ2-7; D unresolved. The CDR3 contains 13 residues. Germline loops: CDR1 GTSNPN, CDR2 SVGIG (reference sequence). Trimming took off 1 base at V and 3 bases at J, with 10 bases between the two ends. The CDR3 here is CAWSGSRRYEQYF. In nucleotides, the CDR3 is TGTGCCTGGAGTGGCTCCAGGCGCTACGAGCAGTACTTC.

The genes are TRBV6-5 and TRBJ1-1; D gene ambiguous. Germline CDR1 reads MNHEY; CDR2 reads SVGAGI. Trimming removed 2 bases at V and 4 bases at J, with 11 bases between. The CDR3 consists of 14 residues. The CDR3 sequence is CASSYGQEFTEAFF. The CDR3, as DNA: TGTGCCAGCAGTTACGGGCAAGAATTCACTGAAGCTTTCTTT.

The CDR3: CASSSDWNTEAFF. The CDR3 nucleotides are TGTGCCAGCAGTTCAGACTGGAACACTGAAGCTTTCTTT. The chain employs TRBV27 and TRBJ1-1; D is undetermined. This CDR3 comprises 13 residues. Germline CDR1 reads MNHEY; CDR2 reads SMNVEV (reference sequence). The V end was cut by 4 bases, the J end by 1 base, with 7 bases between.

This clone was detected only once. The chain employs TRBV28 and TRBJ1-5; D uncertain. The germline CDR1 and CDR2 sequences are MDHEN and SYDVKM. V was trimmed by 6 bases and J by 0 bases, leaving 12 bases between them. CDR3 size: 15 residues. In nucleotides, the CDR3 is TGTGCCAGCAGCTCGGACTGGAATAGCAATCAGCCCCAGCATTTT. Amino acid sequence: CASSSDWNSNQPQHF.

This clone was found a few times. The chain links TRBV7-8 to TRBJ1-4; D is uncertain. This CDR3 has 16 amino acids. V dropped 5 bases and J dropped 8 bases, with 21 bases sitting between them. Germline V gene data show CDR1 as SGHVS and CDR2 as FQNEAQ. This CDR3 reads CASSPTLADNGEKLFF. CDR3 nucleotides: TGTGCCAGCAGCCCCACCCTCGCCGACAACGGAGAAAAACTGTTTTTT.

This chain links TRBV6-5 with TRBJ2-1, with 7 bases identical to TRBD2. The CDR3 is made up of 15 amino acids. J gave up 10 bases and V 6 bases, and 15 bases lay outside the gene matches. Per the germline V gene, CDR1 is MNHEY and CDR2 is SVGAGI. The CDR3 DNA is TGTGCCAGCAGCGGGGGGACCGAGCCCTCTGGGGAGCAGTTCTTC. Protein sequence: CASSGGTEPSGEQFF.

V is TRBV5-4 and J is TRBJ2-1; tentative D call: TRBD2 (5 bases). Germline-derived CDR1 and CDR2 are SGHNT and YYREEE (reference sequence). The CDR3 sequence is 15 residues long. The V end was cut by 1 base, the J end by 2 bases, with 10 bases between. The CDR3 DNA is TGTGCCAGCAGCTTGCTCGGGAACCCCTACAATGAGCAGTTCTTC. Translating gives CASSLLGNPYNEQFF.